Listed here is a single T cell receptor (beta chain). This clone has only one observation. Its antigen specificity is not known. No per-base quality is available; no much larger clone lies one base away. From its cysteine to its phenylalanine, the CDR3 spans 13 amino acids. The kept DNA is CDR3 alone, 39 bases in frame from the first base. CDR1 and CDR2, looked up from the germline V gene, are MGHRA and YSYEKL. The V and J ends are trimmed by 4 bases and 1 base, leaving 7 bases between them. TCRbeta CDR3 regions were amplified from genomic DNA using the immunoSEQ Assay, a bias-controlled multiplex PCR. As for the authors' bioinformatics: The number of nucleated cells in each sample was estimated by amplification of reference gene primers within the assay. To quantify the absolute abundance of each unique TCRbeta CDR3 rearrangement, sequence reads were collapsed and filtered. For each sample, productive Simpson clonality was calculated as the square root of Simpson's diversity index across productive rearrangements. Entries here come from immuneACCESS through TCRdb and include only in-frame sequences with V and J called. Some clones fail to appear in such tables; in the studies checked, an unresolved V gene covers under half of the shortfall, and the cause of the remainder is unknown. V, J and clone size are those of that table, while D and trimming were read from the DNA. For this sample there are 120,000 to 150,000 clones; around four fifths appear just once. About 3% of the sample is held by the ten biggest clonotypes.

The data stem from a study of blood T cell repertoires in COVID-19 (dated by TCRdb to 2019 to 2021). Some background on the complete study: Samples from collaborators originated in the United States, Italy and Spain and spanned both the acute and convalescent phases of COVID-19. The material from the prospective study consisted of cDNA or gDNA derived from T cells, B-cell-depleted T cells, or PBMCs. Subjects who had been exposed to COVID-19, were actively infected with it, or had recovered from it provided the deeply sampled blood TCRbeta repertoires that made up the dataset. A freely available public database, intended as a resource for researchers studying the immune response to SARS-CoV-2, is where the repertoires were released. The samples were drawn from the first 160 participants of the ongoing ImmuneRACE study and from more than 1,000 subjects provided by 6 global collaborators. Nearly every sample came with metadata listing a de-identified subject ID, COVID-19 status, age in years and sex. Where available, HLA class I and class II types were taken from metadata supplied by the sample provider and were not determined by assay-based typing.

Each collaborating institution followed its own protocols to collect whole blood in K2EDTA tubes. Collaborator samples were shipped for TCRbeta analysis as frozen whole blood, isolated PBMCs, or DNA extracted from either sample type. The paper as a whole reports these results and caveats: The amount of clinical and demographic metadata varied by source and participant and was provided uncurated.

The clonotype comes from a middle-aged woman with active or convalescent COVID-19. The specimen sequenced was peripheral blood. The rearrangement combines TRBV4-1 with TRBJ1-1; the D gene is unclear. The nucleotide sequence is TGCGCCAGCAGCCCACTAAAGAACACTGAAGCTTTCTTT. Its protein reads: CASSPLKNTEAFF.